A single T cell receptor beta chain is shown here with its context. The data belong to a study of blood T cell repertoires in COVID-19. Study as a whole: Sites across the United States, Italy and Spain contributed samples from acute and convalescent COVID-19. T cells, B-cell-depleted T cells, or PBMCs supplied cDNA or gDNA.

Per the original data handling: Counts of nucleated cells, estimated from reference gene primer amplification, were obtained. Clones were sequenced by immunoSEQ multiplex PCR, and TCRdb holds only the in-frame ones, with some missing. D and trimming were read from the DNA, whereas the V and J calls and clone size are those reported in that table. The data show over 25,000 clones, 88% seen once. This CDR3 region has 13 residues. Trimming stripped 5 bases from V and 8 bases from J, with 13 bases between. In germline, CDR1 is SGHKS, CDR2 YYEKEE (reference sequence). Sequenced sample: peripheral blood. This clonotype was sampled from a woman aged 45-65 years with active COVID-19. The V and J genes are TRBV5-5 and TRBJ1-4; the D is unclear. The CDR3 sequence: CASRRVIGEKLFF. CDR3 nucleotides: TGTGCCAGCAGGCGGGTGATAGGGGAAAAACTGTTTTTT.